This T cell receptor beta chain was sequenced in a study of OX40 agonist ivuxolimab in advanced cancers. Study details: Treatment received earlier with anti-PD-1, anti-PD-L1 or anti-CTLA-4 agents was allowed, and around 36% had some. Study-level findings and limits: Among the nonresponders, some also had low normalized T-cell clonal expansion. At doses 0.1 to 3.0 mg/kg, CD4+ and CD8+ clones expanded.

Data came from immunoSEQ multiplex PCR; TCRdb stores just in-frame clones and leaves some out. The sample has tens of thousands of clones; approximately 80% are singletons. J was trimmed by 8 bases and V by 3 bases; bases with no gene match: 4. This CDR3 region has 15 residues. Germline CDR1 reads SGHRS; CDR2 reads YFSETQ. This clone occurred once. Its target is unknown. The V and J genes are TRBV5-1 and TRBJ2-1; 14 bases are a match to TRBD2. Sequencing was performed on CD4+ or CD8+ T cells sorted from blood, taken in a trial of the OX40 agonist ivuxolimab. This sequence was found in an adult with an advanced solid tumor such as melanoma, head and neck, liver or kidney cancer. The CDR3 DNA reads TGCGCCAGCAGCTGGGGGGGACTAGCGGGAGATGAGCAGTTCTTC. It yields the protein CASSWGGLAGDEQFF.